This is a list of T cell receptor beta chains from one sample in a study of blood T cell repertoires in COVID-19. Here immunoSEQ multiplex PCR was the method, and the copy in TCRdb shows in-frame clones only, minus some. The profile shows a few hundred thousand clones, around 91% of them singletons. Sequenced input: PBMCs or T cells enriched from blood (not recorded which). These receptor sequences come from a man younger than 35 who had recovered from COVID-19. Both conserved end residues are part of each CDR3. The D gene is left open where the match is weak. Size is omitted from some rows. Given values are once, few, many or a class for expanded clones.

>TRBV9|once|-|TRBJ2-1
CASSVSGGGEQFF
TGTGCCAGCAGCGTCTCCGGAGGAGGTGAGCAGTTCTTC
>TRBV7-2|-|-|TRBJ1-2
CASSLERGGSYGYTF
TGTGCCAGCAGCCTGGAGAGGGGGGGGTCCTATGGCTACACCTTC
>TRBV27|-|-|TRBJ2-1
CASSFYGEQFF
TGTGCCAGCAGTTTCTATGGTGAGCAGTTCTTC
>TRBV27|-|TRBD2|TRBJ2-2
CASSLRRRSGRINTGELFF
TGTGCCAGCAGTTTAAGGCGGCGTAGCGGGAGGATTAACACCGGGGAGCTGTTTTTT
>TRBV25-1|-|-|TRBJ2-2
CASSARFNTGELFF
TGTGCCAGCAGTGCTAGATTCAACACCGGGGAGCTGTTTTTT
>TRBV4-1|-|-|TRBJ2-3
CASRPQGPGTDTQYF
TGCGCCAGCAGGCCACAGGGTCCTGGCACAGATACGCAGTATTTT
>TRBV19|few|TRBD2|TRBJ2-7
CASSTTSGNPYEQYF
TGTGCCAGTAGCACGACTAGCGGGAATCCCTACGAGCAGTACTTC
>TRBV5-1|-|TRBD1|TRBJ1-3
CASSGGSSGNTIYF
TGCGCCAGCTCAGGGGGGTCCTCTGGAAACACCATATATTTT
>TRBV21-1|once|-|TRBJ1-6
CASSKMRDSFNSPLHF
TGTGCCAGCAGCAAGATGCGGGACAGCTTTAATTCACCCCTCCACTTT
>TRBV15|-|TRBD2|TRBJ2-7
CATSRGSLAGTYEQYF
TGTGCCACCAGCAGAGGATCTCTAGCGGGCACCTACGAGCAGTACTTC
>TRBV5-1|-|-|TRBJ2-4
CASSLGPDSLAKNIQYF
TGCGCCAGCAGCTTGGGCCCGGACAGTCTAGCCAAAAACATTCAGTACTTC
>TRBV29-1|-|TRBD1|TRBJ2-7
CSVEAGTGIGEQYF
TGCAGCGTTGAAGCCGGGACAGGGATCGGAGAGCAGTACTTC
>TRBV28|-|TRBD1|TRBJ1-6
CASKGDSSNSPLHF
TGTGCCAGCAAGGGGGACAGCTCTAATTCACCCCTCCACTTT
>TRBV28|-|-|TRBJ2-7
CASSLWAGLYEQYF
TGTGCCAGCAGTTTATGGGCGGGGCTCTACGAGCAGTACTTC
>TRBV4-3|-|-|TRBJ1-5
CASSQDPMGGKPQHF
TGCGCCAGCAGCCAAGATCCTATGGGAGGAAAGCCCCAGCATTTT
>TRBV10-1|-|-|TRBJ2-2
CASSEGYTGELFF
TGCGCCAGCAGTGAGGGCTACACCGGGGAGCTGTTTTTT
>TRBV27|once|-|TRBJ2-7
CASSSQVYSSYEQYF
TGTGCCAGCAGTTCCCAGGTTTACTCCTCCTACGAGCAGTACTTC
>TRBV28|-|-|TRBJ2-5
CASSAPRVIQETQYF
TGTGCCAGCAGTGCCCCCAGGGTAATACAAGAGACCCAGTACTTC
>TRBV5-6|-|TRBD2|TRBJ2-7
CASSLEYLAGGGHEQYF
TGTGCCAGCAGCTTGGAATATCTAGCGGGAGGAGGCCATGAGCAGTACTTC
>TRBV6-2/TRBV6-3|-|TRBD2|TRBJ2-6
CASSYGGLAGPGANVLTF
TGTGCCAGCAGTTACGGGGGACTAGCGGGACCTGGGGCCAACGTCCTGACTTTC
>TRBV4-3|-|-|TRBJ2-5
CASSQDPGLGETQYF
TGCGCCAGCAGCCAAGATCCAGGGCTGGGAGAGACCCAGTACTTC
>TRBV5-5|-|-|TRBJ1-1
CASSLNRVTASEAFF
TGTGCCAGCAGCTTGAACAGGGTGACAGCTTCTGAAGCTTTCTTT
>TRBV28|-|TRBD1|TRBJ1-5
CASSYRGGQPQHF
TGTGCCAGCAGTTACAGGGGGGGTCAGCCCCAGCATTTT
>TRBV10-1|-|-|TRBJ1-1
CASSPGGGNTEAFF
TGCGCCAGCAGTCCGGGAGGAGGGAACACTGAAGCTTTCTTT
>TRBV18|-|-|TRBJ1-1
CASSPRQVDEAFF
TGTGCCAGCTCACCGAGACAGGTGGATGAAGCTTTCTTT
>TRBV7-8|-|-|TRBJ2-7
CASSLGQFYEQYF
TGTGCCAGCAGCTTAGGACAGTTCTACGAGCAGTACTTC
>TRBV27|-|-|TRBJ2-1
CASSFSQGNEQFF
TGTGCCAGCAGTTTCTCACAGGGTAATGAGCAGTTCTTC
>TRBV4-1|-|TRBD1|TRBJ1-2
CASSQEGTGGPYGYTF
TGCGCCAGCAGCCAAGAGGGGACAGGGGGCCCGTATGGCTACACCTTC
>TRBV5-1|-|TRBD2|TRBJ2-5
CASGERTSLQETQYF
TGCGCCAGCGGGGAACGGACTAGCCTACAAGAGACCCAGTACTTC
>TRBV6-5|-|TRBD1|TRBJ1-2
CATKTGGALRGYTF
TGTGCCACCAAGACAGGGGGCGCTTTGAGGGGCTACACCTTC
>TRBV3-1/TRBV3-2|once|-|TRBJ1-2
CASSQDPAGYGYTF
TGTGCCAGCAGCCAAGATCCAGCCGGGTATGGCTACACCTTC
>TRBV30|-|TRBD2|TRBJ2-1
CAWSVRGGRFWSYNEQFF
TGTGCCTGGAGTGTCCGGGGCGGGAGGTTTTGGTCCTACAATGAGCAGTTCTTC
>TRBV6-6|-|-|TRBJ1-2
CASRPGDKGAGWGGYTF
TGTGCCAGCCGTCCGGGGGACAAGGGAGCGGGGTGGGGAGGCTACACCTTC